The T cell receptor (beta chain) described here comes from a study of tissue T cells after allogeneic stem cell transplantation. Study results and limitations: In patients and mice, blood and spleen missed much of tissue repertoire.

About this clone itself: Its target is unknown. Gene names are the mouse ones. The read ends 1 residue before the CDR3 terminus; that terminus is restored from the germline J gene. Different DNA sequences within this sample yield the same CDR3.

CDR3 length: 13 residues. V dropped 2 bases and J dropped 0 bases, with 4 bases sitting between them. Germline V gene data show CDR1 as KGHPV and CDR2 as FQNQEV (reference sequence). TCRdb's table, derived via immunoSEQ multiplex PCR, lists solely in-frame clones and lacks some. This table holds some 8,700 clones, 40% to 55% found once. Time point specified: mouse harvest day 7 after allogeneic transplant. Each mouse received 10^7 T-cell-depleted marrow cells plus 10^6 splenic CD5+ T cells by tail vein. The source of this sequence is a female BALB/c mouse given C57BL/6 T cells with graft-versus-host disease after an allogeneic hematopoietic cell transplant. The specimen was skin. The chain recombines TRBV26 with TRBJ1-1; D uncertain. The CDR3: CASSLEANTEVFF. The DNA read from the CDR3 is TGTGCCAGCAGTCTGGAGGCAAACACAGAAGTCTTC.